Here is one T cell receptor beta chain with its context. Its specific antigen is unknown. No much larger clone exists at a distance of one base, and base qualities are not known. Each collaborating institution followed its own protocols to collect whole blood in K2EDTA tubes. For TCRbeta analysis, collaborator samples were shipped as frozen whole blood, as isolated PBMCs, or as DNA extracted from either sample type. These data come from a study of blood T cell repertoires in COVID-19 (dated by TCRdb to the early 2020s). At the level of the whole study: The collaborator samples originated in the United States, Italy and Spain and spanned the acute and convalescent phases of COVID-19. The samples were drawn from two sources: the first 160 participants of the ongoing ImmuneRACE study, and 1,000 to 1,500 subjects contributed by 6 global collaborators. A freely available public database, intended as a resource for researchers studying the immune response to SARS-CoV-2, is where the repertoires were released. The prospective study material was composed of cDNA or gDNA derived from T cells, B-cell-depleted T cells, or PBMCs. Subjects who had been exposed to COVID-19, were actively infected with it, or had recovered from it provided the deeply sampled blood TCRbeta repertoires that made up the dataset. The sample metadata nearly always contained a de-identified subject ID, COVID-19 status, age in years and sex. HLA class I and class II types, where available, came from metadata supplied by the sample provider rather than from assay-based typing. What the study reported, not specific to this receptor: The quantity of clinical and demographic metadata differed by source and by participant and was supplied without curation.

The germline V gene encodes CDR1 MNHEY and CDR2 SMNVEV (reference sequence). V has 6 bases trimmed and J has 0 bases trimmed; junction bases matching no gene number 9. From cysteine to phenylalanine, the CDR3 is 18 amino acids long. Just the 54-base CDR3 DNA is kept, in frame starting at base 1. The immunoSEQ Assay, a bias-controlled multiplex PCR, was used to amplify TCRbeta CDR3 regions from genomic DNA. On the authors' methods: Nucleated cell counts per sample were estimated from amplification of reference gene primers within the assay. To quantify the absolute abundance of each unique TCRbeta CDR3 rearrangement, sequence reads were collapsed and filtered. Productive Simpson clonality was computed per sample as the square root of Simpson's diversity index over productive rearrangements. As stored in TCRdb, this immuneACCESS dataset retains in-frame rearrangements with V and J assigned. A fraction of the clones does not appear; measured against another copy, unresolved V genes explain less than half of the discrepancy, and the remainder lacks a known reason. V and J calls and clone size are given by that table; D and trimming were obtained from the DNA. This sample gives 150,000 or so clones in total; 76% of them show up just once. Of the sample, under 6% is held by the ten largest clones.

The V and J segments used are TRBV27 and TRBJ2-1, with 12 junctional bases fitting TRBD2. Material for sequencing was peripheral blood. The clonotype comes from a woman older than 75 with active or convalescent COVID-19. The CDR3 protein: CASSQGLAGGSSYNEQFF. The DNA sequence follows: TGTGCCAGCAGCCAGGGTCTAGCGGGGGGGAGCTCCTACAATGAGCAGTTCTTC.